This TCR beta chain was identified in a study of control samples from healthy donors and cancer patients. The CDR3 covers 12 residues. With 5 bases removed from V and 5 bases from J, the gap between germline ends came to 10 bases. Generated by immunoSEQ multiplex PCR, the TCRdb table keeps only in-frame clones and is missing some. The sample has around 48,000 clones; over 90% are singletons. This sequence was found in a woman aged 50 to 60 with head and neck cancer. This chain uses TRBV12-3 or TRBV12-4 with TRBJ2-7; D might be TRBD1 or TRBD2, each matching 5 bases. The specimen was PBMCs. This chain's CDR3 is CASSRRGDEQYF. In DNA form, the CDR3 reads TGTGCCAGCAGTCGAAGGGGAGACGAGCAGTACTTC.